The 16 T cell receptor beta chains given below trace back to one sample, sequenced in a study of brain metastases from non-small cell lung cancer. Some clones are missing from TCRdb's copy, which holds only in-frame ones; the method was immunoSEQ multiplex PCR. The sample lists approximately 5,600 clones, roughly four fifths occurring once. Specimen: primary lung tumor tissue. Receptor source: a donor aged 40 or over with non-small cell lung cancer.

The chain carries TRBV28 and TRBJ2-3; 10 nucleotides align to TRBD2. The CDR3 is made up of 16 amino acids. Germline V lookup: CDR1 MDHEN, CDR2 SYDVKM. Germline trimming cut 5 bases from V and 3 bases from J; bases unmatched to any gene: 8. The CDR3 reads CASSGIAGGRTDTQYF. Here the CDR3 DNA reads TGTGCCAGCAGTGGAATAGCGGGGGGAAGGACAGATACGCAGTATTTT.

The table lists this clone with a few counts. The CDR3 region is CATSDAGTAREQYF. The CDR3 DNA is TGTGCCACCAGTGATGCCGGGACTGCCCGCGAGCAGTACTTC. The chain has TRBV24-1 and TRBJ2-7, with D possibly being TRBD2 (6 bases). V was pared by 3 bases and J by 6 bases, with 14 bases between. The CDR3 has 14 amino acids. CDR1 KGHDR and CDR2 SFDVKD come from the germline V gene.

The rearrangement links TRBV2 to TRBJ2-5; 13 bases match TRBD2. The CDR3 runs 16 residues. Trimming cost V 5 bases and J 4 bases; bases outside gene matches: 7. From germline, CDR1 is SNHLY and CDR2 FYNNEI. The CDR3 DNA reads TGTGCCAGCAGTACGGGACTAGCGGGGAGGCGAGAGACCCAGTACTTC. Amino acids: CASSTGLAGRRETQYF.

The rearrangement links TRBV24-1 to TRBJ2-7; perhaps TRBD1 as D (6 bases). The ends were cut back, 5 bases at V and 4 bases at J, with 17 bases in the middle. CDR3 length: 15 amino acids. Germline lookup yields CDR1 KGHDR and CDR2 SFDVKD. The CDR3 is CATSGTSGHVYEQYF. CDR3 bases: TGTGCCACCAGTGGAACATCGGGACATGTGTACGAGCAGTACTTC.

The rearrangement joins TRBV10-3 to TRBJ1-6; no clear D gene. Trimming left V 3 bases short and J 3 bases short, with 9 bases between. CDR3 length: 15 amino acids. The germline CDR1 and CDR2 sequences are ENHRY and SYGVKD. The CDR3 loop is CAISDPSHYNSPLHF. The DNA for the CDR3 is TGTGCCATCAGTGACCCATCTCACTATAATTCACCCCTCCACTTT.

V and J are TRBV6-7 and TRBJ1-1; D is unresolved. TRBV6-7 is flagged as an ORF with uncertain function. CDR3 length equals 13 residues. Deletions cut 7 bases from V and 8 bases from J, with 17 bases between. CDR3 region: CASTVVRVPEAFF. CDR3 nucleotide sequence: TGTGCCAGCACCGTTGTCCGGGTCCCGGAAGCTTTCTTT.

The rearrangement joins TRBV9 to TRBJ2-4; 11 nucleotides align to TRBD2. The V gene's germline CDR1 is SGDLS and CDR2 YYNGEE. The CDR3 is made up of 18 amino acids. The V gene end was trimmed by 4 bases and the J gene end by 9 bases; junction bases not matched to a gene: 18. The CDR3 spells CASSRIAGGPMFKGIQYF. In DNA, the CDR3 is TGTGCCAGCAGCCGAATAGCGGGGGGGCCGATGTTTAAAGGCATTCAGTACTTC.

V usage is TRBV7-2 and J usage is TRBJ1-6; 9 bases agree with TRBD1. Germline loops: CDR1 SGHTA, CDR2 FQGNSA. This CDR3 has 14 amino acids. V lost 7 bases to trimming and J lost 7 bases; unmatched junction nucleotides: 5. The CDR3 region is CASNRQGGNSPLHF. The DNA of the CDR3 is TGTGCCAGCAACCGACAGGGGGGAAATTCACCCCTCCACTTT.

This chain links TRBV6-5 with TRBJ2-4; 8 bases align to TRBD1. J gave up 3 bases and V 6 bases, and 7 bases lay outside the gene matches. This CDR3 has 15 residues. In germline, CDR1 is MNHEY, CDR2 SVGAGI. The CDR3 region has the DNA TGTGCCAGCAGAATAGGACAGGGAGGCAAAAACATTCAGTACTTC. Translating gives CASRIGQGGKNIQYF.

V is TRBV27 and J is TRBJ2-7, with D possibly TRBD2 on 6 matching bases. Germline lookup yields CDR1 MNHEY and CDR2 SMNVEV (reference sequence). V was pared by 3 bases and J by 2 bases, with 14 bases between. The CDR3 totals 15 residues. The CDR3 sequence is CASSFESGSPYEQYF. The CDR3, as DNA: TGTGCCAGCAGTTTCGAGTCCGGGAGTCCCTACGAGCAGTACTTC.

A remark on this clone: This CDR3 is also generated by other DNA sequences in the sample. The genes are TRBV3-1 (or the pseudogene TRBV3-2) and TRBJ2-5; no clear D. Germline V CDR1 and CDR2: LGHDT, YNNKEL (reference sequence). Trimming removed 3 bases at V and 2 bases at J, with 10 bases between. The CDR3 loop spans 14 amino acids. CDR3 in amino acids: CASSQWYKQETQYF. In nucleotides, the CDR3 is TGTGCCAGCAGCCAGTGGTACAAGCAAGAGACCCAGTACTTC.

The CDR3 DNA is TGTGCCACCAGTGACTATTCCCACCTCGGGGTCGCAGATACGCAGTATTTT. This sequence encodes CATSDYSHLGVADTQYF. V and J are TRBV24-1 and TRBJ2-3; D might be TRBD2 (5 bases). V gave up 4 bases and J gave up 4 bases, with 20 bases separating them. This CDR3 region has 17 residues. Per the germline V gene, CDR1 is KGHDR and CDR2 is SFDVKD.

This clone showed up just once. The V call is TRBV6-1, the J call TRBJ2-1; 9 nucleotides match TRBD2. Germline assignment: CDR1 MNHNS and CDR2 SASEGT. The CDR3 is 15 residues long. The V segment lost 4 bases and the J segment 5 bases; nucleotides outside the gene matches: 6. Written as DNA, the CDR3 is TGTGCCAGCAGTGGAGCGGGGGGTAGGAACAATGAGCAGTTCTTC. Amino acid sequence: CASSGAGGRNNEQFF.

This sequence joins TRBV29-1 and TRBJ2-5; 9 bases are shared with TRBD1. V dropped 6 bases and J dropped 4; count of bases not matched to a gene: 9. The CDR3 covers 14 residues. Germline V gives CDR1 SQVTM, CDR2 ANQGSEA. The CDR3 here is CSVEGQGVTETQYF. CDR3 coding DNA: TGCAGCGTGGAGGGACAGGGAGTTACAGAGACCCAGTACTTC.

The V and J genes are TRBV7-3 and TRBJ1-1; D gene ambiguous. V lost 2 bases and J lost 2, with 6 bases in between. The CDR3 contains 13 residues. From germline, CDR1 is SGHTA and CDR2 FQGTGA. The CDR3 here is CASSLEGNTEAFF. In nucleotides, the CDR3 is TGTGCCAGCAGCTTAGAGGGCAACACTGAAGCTTTCTTT.

The chain uses TRBV28 and TRBJ2-7; D not resolved. Germline V gene data show CDR1 as MDHEN and CDR2 as SYDVKM. The CDR3 spans 11 residues. Trimming left V 6 bases short and J 6 bases short, with 9 bases between. This CDR3 is CASSPGPEQYF. CDR3 coding DNA: TGTGCCAGCAGCCCCGGCCCCGAGCAGTACTTC.